A selection of T cell receptor beta chains follows, all from one sample in a study of sequential checkpoint blockade in melanoma. Clones were sequenced by immunoSEQ multiplex PCR, and TCRdb holds only the in-frame ones, with some missing. The profile shows 7,000 or so clones, roughly 20% of them singletons. The input for sequencing was tumor tissue (inferred from file names), taken from a patient given nivolumab and ipilimumab in sequence. The origin of the receptors is a human donor with melanoma. Each CDR3 is given with its conserved first and last residue. The D gene is left open where the match is weak. Rows give clone size only sometimes, using once, few, many, or a class for an expanded clone.

few	TRBV11-3	-	TRBJ1-4	TGTGCCAGCAGCTCTTCGGTGGCCGGGGGGGCCCTCACAACTAATGAAAAACTGTTTTTT	CASSSSVAGGALTTNEKLFF
-	TRBV11-3	TRBD2	TRBJ2-3	TGTGCCAGCAGCTTCCACCAAGGACTAGCGCCAGATACGCAGTATTTT	CASSFHQGLAPDTQYF
many	TRBV11-3	TRBD2	TRBJ2-5	TGTGCCAGCAGCTTGGGGGGGAATATAGAGACCCAGTACTTC	CASSLGGNIETQYF
medium-sized	TRBV11-3	TRBD1	TRBJ2-5	TGTGCCAGCAGCAACCGGGACAGGGGAGAGACCCAGTACTTC	CASSNRDRGETQYF
-	TRBV30	-	TRBJ1-2	TGTGCCTGGAGTCTTGTGGCGGGGCGCGGGGACTATGGCTACACCTTC	CAWSLVAGRGDYGYTF
few	TRBV11-3	TRBD2	TRBJ2-5	TGTGCCAGCAGCCCACTAGCGGTCGGGGAGACCCAGTACTTC	CASSPLAVGETQYF
few	TRBV11-3	-	TRBJ1-2	TGTGCCAGCAGCTTAGAAACAGGGAACTATGGCTACACCTTC	CASSLETGNYGYTF
-	TRBV14	-	TRBJ1-1	TGTGCCAGCCAACAGGGAGGGATCACTGAAGCTTTCTTT	CASQQGGITEAFF
few	TRBV18	-	TRBJ1-5	TGTGCCAGCTCACCAGACAGCCATCAGCCCCAGCATTTT	CASSPDSHQPQHF
medium-sized	TRBV6-8	-	TRBJ1-5	TGTGCCAGCAATGGGCAGAACAATCAGCCCCAGCATTTT	CASNGQNNQPQHF
-	TRBV9	-	TRBJ2-5	TGTGCCAGCAGCGTAGCTCCACGGGACCAAGAGACCCAGTACTTC	CASSVAPRDQETQYF
few	TRBV18	TRBD1	TRBJ2-1	TGTGCCAGCTCACCATCGTCAGGACAGGGTAATGAGCAGTTCTTC	CASSPSSGQGNEQFF